This T cell receptor beta chain is drawn from a study of cytomegalovirus exposure and HLA in healthy donors. Study in general: Unique TCR beta sequences numbering approximately 100 million came from about 179 million T cells in an earlier analysis. Early on, a data release was issued that held approximately 78 million unique TCRs from HLA-typed donors. Study-level findings and limits: In presence/absence analyses, roughly uniform sequencing depth across donors was assumed.

This CDR3 has 13 amino acids. Germline lookup yields CDR1 SGHTA and CDR2 FQGNSA. Trimming stripped 3 bases from V and 4 bases from J, with 9 bases between. About this clone: Its target is unknown.

Every donor was a healthy person donating bone marrow. The PCR employed 60 Vbeta primers together with 13 Jbeta primers. Some clones are missing from TCRdb's copy, which holds only in-frame ones; the method was immunoSEQ multiplex PCR. The table includes around 160,000 clones, roughly 76% detected once. The source of this sequence is a human donor in good health. The specimen was PBMCs. The J gene is TRBJ1-1, the V gene TRBV7-2; D is unclear. The CDR3 here is CASSFHGSTEAFF. The CDR3 DNA follows: TGTGCCAGCAGCTTCCATGGGAGCACTGAAGCTTTCTTT. Drawing the rest from reference TRBV7-2 and TRBJ1-1, the complete variable domain is GAGVSQSPSNKVTEKGKDVELRCDPISGHTALYWYRQSLGQGLEFLIYFQGNSAPDKSGLPSDRFSAERTGGSVSTLTIQRTQQEDSAVYLCASSFHGSTEAFFGQGTRLTVV.